This TCR beta chain is drawn from a study of T cell repertoires in cytomegalovirus infection. Findings and limits, study-wide: The ex vivo response was dominated by HLA-C-restricted CMV-specific TCR beta clonotypes. Totalled public TCR beta family frequency picked out people who carried CMV plus the relevant HLA.

On this clonotype: Its antigen is undetermined.

TCRdb itself ran the reads through MiXCR, one entry per CDR3 protein. The sample includes approximately 700,000 distinct CDR3 sequences, less than 40% of them seen just once. J gave up 9 bases and V 4 bases, and 9 bases lay outside the gene matches. Germline assignment: CDR1 MDHEN and CDR2 SYDVKM. The CDR3 loop spans 16 amino acids. J is TRBJ1-6 and V is TRBV28; 10 positions agree with TRBD1. What was sequenced was PBMCs. The receptor was derived from a human donor in good health (CMV status not recorded). Some clones in this sample may be carry-over from other donors' samples. The CDR3 spells CASSSSGQGLTSPLHF. For the CDR3, the DNA is TGTGCCAGCAGTTCCTCGGGACAGGGGTTAACTTCACCCCTCCACTTT.